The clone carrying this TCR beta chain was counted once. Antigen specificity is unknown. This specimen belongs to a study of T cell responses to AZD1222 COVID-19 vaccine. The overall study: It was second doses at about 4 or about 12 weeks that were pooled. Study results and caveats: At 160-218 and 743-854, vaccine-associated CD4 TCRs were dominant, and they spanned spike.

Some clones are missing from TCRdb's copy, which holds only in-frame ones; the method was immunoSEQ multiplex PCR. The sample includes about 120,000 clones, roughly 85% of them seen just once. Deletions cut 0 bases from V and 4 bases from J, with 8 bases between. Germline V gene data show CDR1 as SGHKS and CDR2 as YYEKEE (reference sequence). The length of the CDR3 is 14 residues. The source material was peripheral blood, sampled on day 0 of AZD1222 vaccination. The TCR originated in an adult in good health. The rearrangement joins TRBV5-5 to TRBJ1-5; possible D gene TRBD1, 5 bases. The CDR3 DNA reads TGTGCCAGCAGCTTGGATGCAGGGAATCAGCCCCAGCATTTT. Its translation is CASSLDAGNQPQHF.